A single T cell receptor (beta chain) is shown here with its context. TCRdb analysed the 5' RACE reads with MiXCR anew, one entry per CDR3 protein. The table shows roughly 380,000 distinct CDR3 sequences, with roughly 31% occurring only once. Three pairs of healthy female monozygous twins were the donors. This entry is derived from a study of identical twins' blood T cells. Overall study: Some 50 million reads covered roughly six alpha-chain and roughly six beta-chain libraries.

V gave up 2 bases and J gave up 12 bases; unmatched junction bases: 12. Germline loops: CDR1 MNHEY, CDR2 SMNVEV (reference sequence). The CDR3 spans 15 residues. Sequenced material: PBMCs. This chain joins TRBV27 and TRBJ2-1; the match to TRBD1 covers 8 bases. The receptor was derived from a woman between 18 and 50 years old in good health. The CDR3 DNA reads TGTGCCAGCAGTTTAGGAGGTGTGGTCGGGACAGGGCAGTTCTTC. This sequence encodes CASSLGGVVGTGQFF.